This entry concerns a single T cell receptor (beta chain). Its antigen is currently unknown. Germline values: CDR1 MNHEY, CDR2 SMNVEV (reference sequence). V was cut by 5 bases and J by 4 bases, with 14 bases left in between. The CDR3 covers 14 residues. This sample was included in a study of cytomegalovirus exposure and HLA in healthy donors. Points from the study as a whole: With DRB1 most and HLA-C fewest, TCR association rates differed between HLA loci in a later analysis.

The PCR used 60 Vbeta and 13 Jbeta primers. Measured with immunoSEQ multiplex PCR; TCRdb has only the in-frame clones, and not every one. This repertoire shows roughly 80,000 clones, more than 50% found once; its top ten account for 3.5% to 4.5%. The rearrangement joins TRBV27 to TRBJ1-1; D is undetermined. The material sequenced was PBMCs. The TCR comes from a male donor in good health and CMV-seropositive. In DNA, the CDR3 is TGTGCCAGCAGTGTATGGGGAGCGAGCACTGAAGCTTTCTTT. It is translated as CASSVWGASTEAFF.